Below are 9 T cell receptor beta chains sequenced from a single sample in a study of Graves' ophthalmopathy and Graves' hyperthyroidism. The authors amplified TCR beta CDR3 regions from RNA transcripts. An initial RT-PCR round employing HTBI primers preceded a second-round multiplex PCR. MiXCR, applied by TCRdb to the multiplex PCR reads, yields one record per CDR3 protein. The sample contains approximately 210,000 distinct CDR3 sequences, over 25% of which appear only once. The sequenced material came from peripheral blood. These receptors all come from a man aged 45 to 65 with Graves' ophthalmopathy.

This clonotype was seen a single time. The genes are TRBV13 and TRBJ2-5; 13 bases match TRBD2. The CDR3 is 15 residues long. CDR1 and CDR2 (germline): PRHDT, FYEKMQ (reference sequence). Losses at the gene ends were 6 bases for V and 7 bases for J; bases not matched to a gene: 8. Here the CDR3 DNA reads TGTGCCAGCAGTTGGACTAGCGGGAGCGGGTGGACCCAGTACTTC. This translates into CASSWTSGSGWTQYF.

This chain links TRBV11-1 with TRBJ1-1, with no clear D. V lost 0 bases to trimming and J lost 0 bases, with 11 bases between them. The CDR3 has 16 residues. Germline V lookup: CDR1 SGHAT, CDR2 FQDESV (reference sequence). CDR3 sequence (DNA): TGTGCCAGCAGCTTAGCTTTGGGATCGATGAACACTGAAGCTTTCTTT. It encodes CASSLALGSMNTEAFF.

This clonotype was detected ten times or more. The genes are TRBV5-5 and TRBJ2-2, with 7 nucleotides matching TRBD2. Trimming cost V 5 bases and J 3 bases; bases outside gene matches: 10. The CDR3 has 16 residues. Looked up from germline, CDR1 is SGHKS and CDR2 is YYEKEE (reference sequence). CDR3 amino acids: CASRPAAGDYTGELFF. CDR3 sequence (DNA): TGTGCCAGCAGGCCGGCTGCGGGGGACTACACCGGGGAGCTGTTTTTT.

This clonotype came up many times. The genes are TRBV27 and TRBJ2-3; 10 bases align to TRBD2. The germline V gene has CDR1 MNHEY and CDR2 SMNVEV (reference sequence). Trimming at V came to 2 bases and at J to 4 bases, leaving 6 bases not matched to a gene. The length of the CDR3 is 16 residues. The CDR3 coding sequence is TGTGCCAGCAGTTTAAGGAGACTAGCGGGTCCAGATACGCAGTATTTT. As protein: CASSLRRLAGPDTQYF.

Ten or more counts support this clonotype. The CDR3 sequence is CASSRAGELFF. The CDR3 coding sequence is TGTGCCAGCAGTCGAGCCGGGGAGCTGTTTTTT. The V and J genes are TRBV6-5 and TRBJ2-2; D is undetermined. The germline V gene encodes CDR1 MNHEY and CDR2 SVGAGI. Trimming removed 5 bases at V and 6 bases at J, with 4 bases between. The CDR3 covers 11 residues.

This clonotype has at least ten counts. This rearrangement joins TRBV9 to TRBJ2-2, with TRBD2 identical over 12 bases. CDR1 is SGDLS, CDR2 YYNGEE, per germline. Trimming cost V 2 bases and J 5 bases; bases outside gene matches: 4. The CDR3 contains 16 residues. The CDR3 loop is CASSVAGTSGTGELFF. CDR3 bases: TGTGCCAGCAGCGTGGCCGGGACTAGCGGGACCGGGGAGCTGTTTTTT.

This clonotype was seen many times. This chain uses TRBV12-5 with TRBJ1-1, with TRBD1 matching 7 bases. V lost 1 base and J lost 1; bases outside the gene matches: 6. The germline V gene encodes CDR1 LGHNT and CDR2 FRNRAP. The CDR3 length is 16 residues. CDR3 nucleotides: TGTGCTAGTGGTTTGGCGCGGAACAGGGGGAACACTGAAGCTTTCTTT. It codes for CASGLARNRGNTEAFF.

This clonotype was recorded many times. The V call is TRBV7-9, the J call TRBJ2-7; 10 bases match TRBD1. Trimming at V came to 5 bases and at J to 4 bases, leaving 8 bases not matched to a gene. The V gene's germline CDR1 is SEHNR and CDR2 FQNEAQ (reference sequence). The CDR3 is 15 amino acids. The CDR3 loop is CASSHRDRGFYEQYF. CDR3 coding DNA: TGTGCCAGCAGCCACCGGGACAGGGGCTTTTACGAGCAGTACTTC.

This rearrangement joins TRBV2 to TRBJ2-5; D is possibly TRBD1 or TRBD2 (6 bases each). Trimming took 6 bases from V and 5 from J, leaving 22 bases between them. Germline CDR1 SNHLY, CDR2 FYNNEI. The CDR3 is 16 amino acids. The CDR3 DNA reads as TGTGCCAGCAGCGCAGCAGTTTCGGGGGCCGGGGAGACCCAGTACTTC. Its translation is CASSAAVSGAGETQYF.